The present T cell receptor beta chain was sequenced within a study of CD8 T cells in ankylosing spondylitis. The study, taken as a whole, reports: Within matched ankylosing spondylitis synovial fluid, disease-linked clones were reportedly significantly enriched. A TCR beta motif of several highly homologous variants seemed to mark ankylosing spondylitis blood. Peripheral blood held disease-linked clones only at relatively low frequency, and these were CD8+. Earlier studies detected some motif variants in reactive arthritis synovial fluid and blood.

The sample holds a few counts of this clonotype. Its antigen is not known. Quantitative molecular-barcoded 5'-RACE generated the TCR beta libraries. A single record per CDR3 protein comes from TCRdb applying MiXCR to the 5' RACE reads. Of 500,000 to 650,000 distinct CDR3 sequences listed, about 5.7% are singletons. Material for sequencing was blood, either unsorted or a sorted T cell fraction (not recorded which). This TCR came from a male donor with ankylosing spondylitis.

CDR3 residues: CASSPPGGGIAHEQYF. As DNA, the CDR3 is TGTGCCAGCAGCCCCCCCGGAGGGGGGATCGCGCACGAGCAGTACTTC. The chain uses TRBV13 and TRBJ2-7, with D possibly called TRBD1 or TRBD2 (6 bases each). CDR1 and CDR2 (germline): PRHDT, FYEKMQ (reference sequence). There are 16 residues in the CDR3. V was pared by 5 bases and J by 5 bases, with 22 bases between. The full variable domain, in which reference TRBV13 and TRBJ2-7 provide the parts outside the CDR3, is AAGVIQSPRHLIKEKRETATLKCYPIPRHDTVYWYQQGPGQDPQFLISFYEKMQSDKGSIPDRFSAQQFSDYHSELNMSSLELGDSALYFCASSPPGGGIAHEQYFGPGTRLTVT.